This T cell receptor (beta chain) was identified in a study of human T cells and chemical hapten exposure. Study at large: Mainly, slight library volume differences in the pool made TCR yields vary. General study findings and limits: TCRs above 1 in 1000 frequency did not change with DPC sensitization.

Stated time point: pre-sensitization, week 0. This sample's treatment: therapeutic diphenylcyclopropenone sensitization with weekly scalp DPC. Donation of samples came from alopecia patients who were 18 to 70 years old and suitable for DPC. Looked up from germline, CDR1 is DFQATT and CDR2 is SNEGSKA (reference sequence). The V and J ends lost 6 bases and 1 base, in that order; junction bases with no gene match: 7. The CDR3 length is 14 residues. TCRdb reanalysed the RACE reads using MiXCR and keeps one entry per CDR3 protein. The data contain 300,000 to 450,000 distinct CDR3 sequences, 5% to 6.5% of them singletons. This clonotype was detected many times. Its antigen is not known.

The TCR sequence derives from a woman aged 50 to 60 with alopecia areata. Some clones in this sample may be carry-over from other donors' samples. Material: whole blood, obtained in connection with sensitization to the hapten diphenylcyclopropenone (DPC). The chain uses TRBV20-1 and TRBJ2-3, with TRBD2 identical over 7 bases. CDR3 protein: CSAPRGGGTDTQYF. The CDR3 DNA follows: TGCAGTGCCCCACGGGGAGGGGGCACAGATACGCAGTATTTT.